Listed here is a single TCR beta chain. The source of the sample is a study of blood T cell repertoires in COVID-19. Looking at the study overall: The analysed material was cDNA or gDNA that came from T cells, B-cell-depleted T cells, or PBMCs.

Germline values: CDR1 MDHEN, CDR2 SYDVKM. Trimming took 10 bases from V and 4 from J; bases not matched to a gene: 16. The CDR3 consists of 16 residues. TCRdb keeps only in-frame clones here, not all; method: immunoSEQ multiplex PCR. The sample lists 200,000 or so clones, around 84% occurring once. This clonotype originated in a man in his forties or fifties who had recovered from COVID-19. The chain combines TRBV28 with TRBJ1-3, with 7 bases lining up with TRBD1. Material for sequencing was peripheral blood. In DNA, the CDR3 is TGTGCCACCCAGACAGGGAACAGAATATCCGGAAACACCATATATTTT. Amino acids: CATQTGNRISGNTIYF.